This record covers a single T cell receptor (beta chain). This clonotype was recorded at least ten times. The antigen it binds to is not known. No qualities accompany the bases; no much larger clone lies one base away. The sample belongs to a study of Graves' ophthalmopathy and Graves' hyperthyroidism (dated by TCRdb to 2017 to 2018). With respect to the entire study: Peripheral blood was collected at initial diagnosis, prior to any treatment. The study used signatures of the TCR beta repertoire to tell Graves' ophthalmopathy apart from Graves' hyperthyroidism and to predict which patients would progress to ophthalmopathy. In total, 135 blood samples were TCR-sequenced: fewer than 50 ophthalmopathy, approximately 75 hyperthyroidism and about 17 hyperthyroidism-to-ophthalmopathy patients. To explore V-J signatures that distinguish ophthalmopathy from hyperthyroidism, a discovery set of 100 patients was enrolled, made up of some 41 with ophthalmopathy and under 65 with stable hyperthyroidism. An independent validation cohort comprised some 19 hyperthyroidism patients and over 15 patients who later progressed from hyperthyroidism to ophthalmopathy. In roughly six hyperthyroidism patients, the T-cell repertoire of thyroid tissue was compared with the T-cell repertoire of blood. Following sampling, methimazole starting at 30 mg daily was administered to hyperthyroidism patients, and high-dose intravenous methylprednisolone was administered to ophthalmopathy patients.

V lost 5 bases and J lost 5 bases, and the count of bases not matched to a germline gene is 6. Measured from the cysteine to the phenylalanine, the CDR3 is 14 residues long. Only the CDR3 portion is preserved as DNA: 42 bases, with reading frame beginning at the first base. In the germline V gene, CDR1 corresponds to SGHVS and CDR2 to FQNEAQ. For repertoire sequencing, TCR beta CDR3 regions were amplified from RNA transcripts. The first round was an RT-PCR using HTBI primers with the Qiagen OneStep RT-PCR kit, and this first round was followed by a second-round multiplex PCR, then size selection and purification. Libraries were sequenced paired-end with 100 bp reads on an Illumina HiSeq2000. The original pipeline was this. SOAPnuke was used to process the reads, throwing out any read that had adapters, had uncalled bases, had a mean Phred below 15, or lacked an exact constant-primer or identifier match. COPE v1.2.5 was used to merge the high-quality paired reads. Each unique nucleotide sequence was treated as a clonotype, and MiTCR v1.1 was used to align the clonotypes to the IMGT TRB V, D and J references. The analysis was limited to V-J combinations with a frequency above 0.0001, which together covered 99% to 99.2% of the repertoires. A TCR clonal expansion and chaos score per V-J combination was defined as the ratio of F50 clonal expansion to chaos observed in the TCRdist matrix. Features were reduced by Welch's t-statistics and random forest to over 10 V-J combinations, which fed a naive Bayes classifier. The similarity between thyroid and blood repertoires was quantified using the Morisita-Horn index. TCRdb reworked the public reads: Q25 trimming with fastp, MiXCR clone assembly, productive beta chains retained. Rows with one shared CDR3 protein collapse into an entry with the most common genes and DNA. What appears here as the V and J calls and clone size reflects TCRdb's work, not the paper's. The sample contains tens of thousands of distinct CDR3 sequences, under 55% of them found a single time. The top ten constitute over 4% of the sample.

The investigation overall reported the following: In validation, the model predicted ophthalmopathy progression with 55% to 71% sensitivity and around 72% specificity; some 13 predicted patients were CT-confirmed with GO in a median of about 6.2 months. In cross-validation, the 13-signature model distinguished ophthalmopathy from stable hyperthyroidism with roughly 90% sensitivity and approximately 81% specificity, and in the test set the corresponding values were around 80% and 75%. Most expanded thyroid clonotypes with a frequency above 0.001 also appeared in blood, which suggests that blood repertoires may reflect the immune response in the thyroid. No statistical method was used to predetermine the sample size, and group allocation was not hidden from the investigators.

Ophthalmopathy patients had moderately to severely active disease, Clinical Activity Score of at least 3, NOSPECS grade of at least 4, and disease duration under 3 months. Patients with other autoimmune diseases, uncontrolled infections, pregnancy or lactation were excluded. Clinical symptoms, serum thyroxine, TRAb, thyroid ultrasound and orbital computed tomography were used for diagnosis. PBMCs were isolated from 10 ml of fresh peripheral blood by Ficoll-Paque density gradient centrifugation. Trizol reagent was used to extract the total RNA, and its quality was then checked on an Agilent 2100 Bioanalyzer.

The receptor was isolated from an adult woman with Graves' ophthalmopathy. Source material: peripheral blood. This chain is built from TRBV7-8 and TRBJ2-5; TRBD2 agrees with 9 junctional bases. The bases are TGTGCCAGCAGCAAGACTAGCGGTCGGGAGACCCAGTACTTC. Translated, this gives CASSKTSGRETQYF.